This TCR beta chain was recorded in a study of identical twins. The CDR3 totals 15 residues. Trimming pared 4 bases from V and 1 base from J, leaving 8 bases between. The germline V gene has CDR1 SNHLY and CDR2 FYNNEI. MiXCR, run by TCRdb on the 5' RACE reads, gives a single entry per CDR3 protein. Here the sample spans fewer than 550,000 distinct CDR3 sequences, roughly 15% being singletons. These same data were also listed under a study on yellow fever vaccine responses in identical twins.

The chain recombines TRBV2 with TRBJ2-6, with D perhaps matching TRBD1 (5 bases). Sample: CD4+ T cells sorted from blood. This TCR was sampled from a woman under 30 in good health. CDR3 protein: CASSGQMSGANVLTF. The CDR3 DNA sequence: TGTGCCAGCAGTGGACAGATGTCTGGGGCCAACGTCCTGACTTTC.